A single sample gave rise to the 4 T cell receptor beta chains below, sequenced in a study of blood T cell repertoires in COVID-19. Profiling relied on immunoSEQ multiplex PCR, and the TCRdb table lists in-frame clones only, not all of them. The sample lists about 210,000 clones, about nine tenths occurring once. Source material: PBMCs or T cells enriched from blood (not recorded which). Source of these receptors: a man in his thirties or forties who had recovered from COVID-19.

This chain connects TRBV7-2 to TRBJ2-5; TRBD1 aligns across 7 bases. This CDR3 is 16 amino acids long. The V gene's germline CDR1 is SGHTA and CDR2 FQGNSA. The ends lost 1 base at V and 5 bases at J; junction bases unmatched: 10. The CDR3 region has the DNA TGTGCCAGCAGCTTAGTTAAGGTCCGACAGGGTGAGACCCAGTACTTC. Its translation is CASSLVKVRQGETQYF.

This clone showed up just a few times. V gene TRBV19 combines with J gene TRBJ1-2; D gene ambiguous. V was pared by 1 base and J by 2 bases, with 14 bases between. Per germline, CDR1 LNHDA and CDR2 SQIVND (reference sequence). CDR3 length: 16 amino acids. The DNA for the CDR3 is TGTGCCAGTAGTATAGGTAACAGATTAAAAAACTATGGCTACACCTTC. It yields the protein CASSIGNRLKNYGYTF.

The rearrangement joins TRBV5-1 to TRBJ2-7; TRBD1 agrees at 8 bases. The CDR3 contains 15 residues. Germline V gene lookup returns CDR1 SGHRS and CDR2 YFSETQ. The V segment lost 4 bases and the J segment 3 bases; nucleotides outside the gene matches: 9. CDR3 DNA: TGCGCCAGCAGCCCCCTCCGGGACAGGTTCTACGAGCAGTACTTC. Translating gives CASSPLRDRFYEQYF.

CDR3 loop: CASRISGTGFYEQYF. For the CDR3, the DNA is TGTGCCAGTAGAATATCCGGGACAGGCTTCTACGAGCAGTACTTC. The V gene is TRBV19, the J gene TRBJ2-7, with 8 bases that match TRBD1. The germline V gene encodes CDR1 LNHDA and CDR2 SQIVND (reference sequence). V lost 6 bases, J lost 3 bases, and 10 bases stayed unmatched. This CDR3 region has 15 residues.